This TCR beta chain was documented in a study of T cells after yellow fever vaccination. Study in general: Preparing low-cell-number fractions relied on SMART-Seq v4 Ultra Low Input.

Study-wide results and limits: Clonotypes appearing in both CD4 and CD8 compartments existed, and their share was small. Abundant clonotypes (contaminants from the bulk population) could be present in FACS-sorted repertoires. The booster response re-showed most primary clones: around 96% CD4, roughly 91% CD8.

TCRdb reanalysed the 5' RACE reads using MiXCR and keeps one entry per CDR3 protein. Of roughly 400,000 distinct CDR3 sequences listed, under 20% are singletons. About this clonotype: The antigen is not known.

This TCR came from a young man who received the YFV17D yellow fever vaccine. The sequencing used PBMCs, collected before the yellow fever booster vaccination.

The CDR3 here is CSLHRLTGELFF. The CDR3 DNA reads TGCAGTCTACATCGTCTAACCGGGGAGCTGTTTTTT. The chain joins TRBV20-1 to TRBJ2-2; the D is unclear. The CDR3 covers 12 residues. Germline loops: CDR1 DFQATT, CDR2 SNEGSKA (reference sequence). Trimming pared 8 bases from V and 5 bases from J, leaving 12 bases between.